The 22 T cell receptor beta chains below all came from one sample that was sequenced in a study of T-cell reconstitution after alpha-beta-depleted transplantation in children. Preparing the TCRbeta library involved the use of unique molecular identifiers. MiXCR, run by TCRdb on the PCR reads, gives a single entry per CDR3 protein. The table has about 460,000 distinct CDR3 sequences, approximately 10% seen once; the top ten hold 2% to 2.5%. The sample here was PBMCs, taken before TCRalphabeta/CD19-depleted stem cell transplant. Every receptor here comes from a child younger than 10 with inherited bone marrow failure, due to receive a stem cell transplant.

This clonotype was seen a few times. This chain joins TRBV29-1 and TRBJ2-3, with D uncertain. V lost 5 bases and J 7 bases, leaving 7 bases between the germline ends. In germline, CDR1 is SQVTM, CDR2 ANQGSEA. CDR3 size: 10 residues. The CDR3, as DNA: TGCAGCGTTCAATCGAATACGCAGTATTTT. It specifies CSVQSNTQYF.

Worth noting for this clonotype: This clone may be a read error of a much larger clone one base away. The chain uses TRBV24-1 and TRBJ1-2; perhaps TRBD1 as D (5 bases). The V end lost 5 bases, the J end lost 5 bases, and 11 bases lay between the germline ends. Germline loops: CDR1 KGHDR, CDR2 SFDVKD. CDR3 length: 13 residues. In DNA, the CDR3 is TGTGCCACCAGTGCCTCGGGACGGTATGGCTACACCTTC. Its protein product is CATSASGRYGYTF.

This clonotype has just a few counts. CDR3 sequence: CASSSNTGPEAFF. The CDR3 DNA reads as TGTGCCAGCAGTTCAAATACGGGGCCTGAAGCTTTCTTT. The rearrangement joins TRBV27 to TRBJ1-1; the D gene is possibly TRBD1 (5 bases). The CDR3 has 13 residues. Germline CDR1 reads MNHEY; CDR2 reads SMNVEV (reference sequence). Trimming cost V 4 bases and J 6 bases, with 12 bases left between them.

This clonotype was seen many times. The rearrangement joins TRBV4-1 to TRBJ2-5, with a possible D match to TRBD1 (5 bases). The CDR3 loop spans 14 amino acids. V was shortened by 2 bases and J by 2 bases, with 9 bases between the two germline ends. The germline gives CDR1 MGHRA, CDR2 YSYEKL. CDR3 sequence (DNA): TGCGCCAGCAGCCAACCCCCAGGGCAAGAGACCCAGTACTTC. This translates into CASSQPPGQETQYF.

This clonotype appeared many times. The V and J genes are TRBV7-2 and TRBJ2-7; 8 bases match TRBD2. CDR1 is SGHTA and CDR2 is FQGNSA in the germline V gene. The CDR3 is 16 amino acids. V trimming: 1 base; J trimming: 2 bases; junction bases outside the gene matches: 7. CDR3 coding DNA: TGTGCCAGCAGCTTAGGATTCGCGGGAGGTCCCTACGAGCAGTACTTC. Amino acid sequence: CASSLGFAGGPYEQYF.

The table lists this clonotype with many counts. V is TRBV5-1 and J is TRBJ2-7; 12 bases fit TRBD1. V was clipped by 4 bases and J by 4 bases; unmatched bases: 12. This CDR3 comprises 17 residues. Germline values: CDR1 SGHRS, CDR2 YFSETQ. The CDR3 loop is CASSTGQGAARGYEQYF. The CDR3 DNA follows: TGCGCCAGCAGCACGGGACAGGGGGCGGCCAGAGGATACGAGCAGTACTTC.

This clonotype was detected ten times or more. The genes are TRBV30 and TRBJ2-5; D is perhaps TRBD1 or TRBD2 (5 bases each). The CDR3 has 15 amino acids. The germline V gene has CDR1 GTSNPN and CDR2 SVGIG (reference sequence). V lost 0 bases and J 0 bases, leaving 11 bases between the germline ends. This CDR3 reads CAWSVGARYQETQYF. CDR3 DNA: TGTGCCTGGAGTGTCGGGGCTCGGTACCAAGAGACCCAGTACTTC. Combining the CDR3 with reference TRBV30 and TRBJ2-5 gives the whole variable domain SQTIHQWPATLVQPVGSPLSLECTVEGTSNPNLYWYRQAAGRGLQLLFYSVGIGQISSEVPQNLSASRPQDRQFILSSKKLLLSDSGFYLCAWSVGARYQETQYFGPGTRLLVL.

This clonotype has ten or more counts. The chain has TRBV28 and TRBJ2-5, with D unresolved. Per germline, CDR1 MDHEN and CDR2 SYDVKM. The CDR3 has 13 residues. The V end was cut by 3 bases, the J end by 4 bases, with 9 bases between. CDR3 coding DNA: TGTGCCAGCAGTTTTTATACCAGAGAGACCCAGTACTTC. Its protein product is CASSFYTRETQYF.

This clonotype was seen many times. The rearrangement uses TRBV15 and TRBJ2-1; D ambiguous. The CDR3 runs to 15 residues. CDR1 LNHNV and CDR2 YYDKDF come from the germline V gene (reference sequence). Trimming took 1 base from V and 3 from J, leaving 10 bases between them. The CDR3: CATSRGADGYNEQFF. Here the CDR3 DNA reads TGTGCCACCAGCAGAGGGGCGGATGGCTACAATGAGCAGTTCTTC.

The chain employs TRBV14 and TRBJ2-5; possibly TRBD1 or TRBD2 for D (5 bases each). V gave up 3 bases and J gave up 7 bases, with 18 bases separating them. Looked up from germline, CDR1 is SGHDN and CDR2 is FVKESK. This CDR3 contains 15 residues. For the CDR3, the DNA is TGTGCCAGCAGCCAGAACCGGGACCCTGTACTGACCCAGTACTTC. It translates to CASSQNRDPVLTQYF. Filled out from reference TRBV14 and TRBJ2-5, the complete variable domain reads EAGVTQFPSHSVIEKGQTVTLRCDPISGHDNLYWYRRVMGKEIKFLLHFVKESKQDESGMPNNRFLAERTGGTYSTLKVQPAELEDSGVYFCASSQNRDPVLTQYFGPGTRLLVL.

This clonotype has at least ten counts. The chain has TRBV6-1 and TRBJ1-1; D is unresolved. V lost 8 bases and J lost 1, with 8 bases in between. The germline gives CDR1 MNHNS, CDR2 SASEGT. The CDR3 contains 12 residues. The CDR3 DNA reads as TGTGCCAGCCGAGGGCCGAACACTGAAGCTTTCTTT. Residues: CASRGPNTEAFF.

This clonotype was observed many times. V gene TRBV7-9 combines with J gene TRBJ2-7; 7 bases agree with TRBD2. The CDR3 extends over 13 amino acids. Looked up from germline, CDR1 is SEHNR and CDR2 is FQNEAQ (reference sequence). The trim removed 5 bases at V and 9 bases at J, leaving 10 bases unmatched. CDR3 DNA sequence: TGTGCCAGCAGCCCATCGGGGAGGGAGTGGCAGTACTTC. The encoded protein is CASSPSGREWQYF.

This clonotype was counted many times. V gene TRBV24-1 combines with J gene TRBJ2-3, with TRBD1 matching over 7 bases. V dropped 1 base and J dropped 6; count of bases not matched to a gene: 3. This CDR3 contains 14 residues. Germline V gene lookup returns CDR1 KGHDR and CDR2 SFDVKD. The CDR3 coding sequence is TGTGCCACCAGTGATTTTGACAGGGTGGATACGCAGTATTTT. This gives the protein CATSDFDRVDTQYF.

This clonotype was detected ten times or more. The CDR3: CASSPKLAGYQETQYF. Here the CDR3 DNA reads TGTGCCAGCAGCCCGAAACTAGCGGGCTACCAAGAGACCCAGTACTTC. The rearrangement joins TRBV12-3 or TRBV12-4 to TRBJ2-5; 9 bases fit TRBD2. Losses at the gene ends were 6 bases for V and 0 bases for J; bases not matched to a gene: 8. The CDR3 consists of 16 residues.

In this sample, this clonotype turned up many times. At one boundary the junction diverges from the germline segment, which might be a read error. The chain combines TRBV20-1 with TRBJ2-3; D is undetermined. The CDR3 is 13 amino acids. Germline V gene lookup returns CDR1 DFQATT and CDR2 SNEGSKA (reference sequence). The CDR3 DNA follows: TGCATTGCTAGAGGTGGGGGCACAGATACGCAGTATTTT. The encoded protein is CIARGGGTDTQYF.

This clonotype was recorded many times. The chain joins TRBV6-5 to TRBJ1-3; D might be TRBD1 (5 bases). V lost 7 bases and J lost 0, with 19 bases in between. Germline CDR1 reads MNHEY; CDR2 reads SVGAGI. This CDR3 has 17 residues. The CDR3 DNA is TGTGCCAGCACTAGTCCCATCGGGGGACTCTCTGGAAACACCATATATTTT. Protein product: CASTSPIGGLSGNTIYF.

With respect to this clonotype: A read error may produce the germline difference seen at one junction end. The chain combines TRBV2 with TRBJ2-2; D perhaps matches TRBD2 (5 bases). This CDR3 spans 17 amino acids. Germline V CDR1 and CDR2: SNHLY, FYNNEI. The CDR3 coding sequence is TGTGCCAGCAGTGAACCTAACCATGGAGTGAACACCGGGGAGCTGTCTTTT. Protein sequence: CASSEPNHGVNTGELSF.

This clonotype was counted ten times or more. The chain links TRBV5-1 to TRBJ2-1; D unclear. V gave up 2 bases and J gave up 5 bases, with 8 bases separating them. Germline V gives CDR1 SGHRS, CDR2 YFSETQ. The CDR3 extends over 13 amino acids. The CDR3: CASSFVSNNEQFF. The CDR3 DNA reads as TGCGCCAGCAGCTTTGTTAGTAACAATGAGCAGTTCTTC.

The chain links TRBV14 to TRBJ1-2; tentatively, D is TRBD1 (5 bases). The CDR3 is made up of 13 amino acids. Germline-derived CDR1 and CDR2 are SGHDN and FVKESK. V was cut by 1 base and J by 10 bases, with 13 bases left in between. The DNA for the CDR3 is TGTGCCAGCAGCCAAGTCAGGGTCGATGCCTACACCTTC. The encoded protein is CASSQVRVDAYTF.

The table lists this clonotype with a few counts. This rearrangement joins TRBV12-3 or TRBV12-4 to TRBJ2-1; a weak D match, TRBD2 (6 bases). This CDR3 has 14 residues. V was trimmed by 2 bases and J by 5 bases, leaving 10 bases between them. The CDR3: CASSLHGGDNEQFF. In DNA form, the CDR3 reads TGTGCCAGCAGTTTACATGGAGGGGACAATGAGCAGTTCTTC.

This sequence joins TRBV15 and TRBJ2-1, with 9 bases identical to TRBD1. This CDR3 region has 16 residues. From germline, CDR1 is LNHNV and CDR2 YYDKDF (reference sequence). Losses at the gene ends were 2 bases for V and 5 bases for J; bases not matched to a gene: 7. The CDR3 nucleotides read TGTGCCACCAGCAGACCGGGACAGGGTCGTAACAATGAGCAGTTCTTC. Protein sequence: CATSRPGQGRNNEQFF. Full variable domain (rest looked up from reference TRBV15 and TRBJ2-1): DAMVIQNPRYQVTQFGKPVTLSCSQTLNHNVMYWYQQKSSQAPKLLFHYYDKDFNNEADTPDNFQSRRPNTSFCFLDIRSPGLGDTAMYLCATSRPGQGRNNEQFFGPGTRLTVL.

Ten or more counts support this clonotype. The chain has TRBV4-3 and TRBJ2-2, with a tentative D call TRBD1 (5 bases). With 0 bases removed from V and 6 bases from J, the gap between germline ends came to 11 bases. Germline V lookup: CDR1 LGHNA, CDR2 YSLEER. The CDR3 extends over 15 amino acids. The DNA for the CDR3 is TGCGCCAGCAGCCAAGAAGGAGCAGGGTCCGGGGAGCTGTTTTTT. Its translation is CASSQEGAGSGELFF.